Listed below are T cell receptor beta chains from one sample, sequenced in a study of cytomegalovirus exposure and HLA in healthy donors. Generated by immunoSEQ multiplex PCR, the TCRdb table keeps only in-frame clones and is missing some. Seen here are about 100,000 clones, roughly 75% observed once, and the top ten hold 13% to 15%. Sequencing used PBMCs. The receptors derive from a male donor in good health and CMV-seropositive. Both conserved end residues are part of each CDR3. D genes are given only for firm matches. Only part of the rows carry a size: once, few, many, or a class if the clone is expanded.

clone size,D gene,J gene,V gene,CDR3 DNA,CDR3 protein
once,TRBD1,TRBJ1-4,TRBV9,TGTGCCAGCAGCGTCGGACAGGGGATCGGTGAAAAACTGTTTTTT,CASSVGQGIGEKLFF
few,.,TRBJ1-1,TRBV29-1,TGCAGCGTTGAGGGGGGGCCGGGAGCTTTCTTT,CSVEGGPGAFF
once,TRBD1,TRBJ1-2,TRBV7-2,TGTGCCAGCAGCTTAGCGTGGGGTAGACAGGGACGAAAAGCTAACTATGGCTACACCTTC,CASSLAWGRQGRKANYGYTF
.,.,TRBJ1-5,TRBV4-3,TGCGCCAGCAGCCAAGATGTGCAGGTGACCAATCAGCCCCAGCATTTT,CASSQDVQVTNQPQHF
.,TRBD1,TRBJ1-1,TRBV6-1,TGTGCCAGCAGTGAGACCGGGACAGGGAGCAGGGGAGGCACTGAAGCTTTCTTT,CASSETGTGSRGGTEAFF
few,TRBD1,TRBJ1-1,TRBV29-1,TGCAGCGTTTCGGGACAGGGGGGCGTCGAAGCTTTCTTT,CSVSGQGGVEAFF
.,.,TRBJ1-4,TRBV11-2,TGTGCCAGCAGCCCAACCGGTAGGGGGACGGTTGAAAAACTGTTTTTT,CASSPTGRGTVEKLFF
.,.,TRBJ2-5,TRBV7-2,TGTGCCAGCAGCTTAGCTCGGCCAGGGGCCCAGTACTTC,CASSLARPGAQYF
.,.,TRBJ2-5,TRBV5-4,TGTGCCAGCAGCTTGCTCGCTAGTTGGGGAGTTGGAGAGACCCAGTACTTC,CASSLLASWGVGETQYF
once,.,TRBJ2-1,TRBV4-3,TGCGCCAGCAGCGACTATTTGCATGAGCAGTTCTTC,CASSDYLHEQFF
many,.,TRBJ2-7,TRBV2,TGTGCCAGCAGTGCCGGGAGCCTCTCCTACGAGCAGTACTTC,CASSAGSLSYEQYF
.,.,TRBJ2-2,TRBV6-6,TGTGCCAGCACCAACACGGGGGGCGACACCGGGGAGCTGTTTTTT,CASTNTGGDTGELFF
few,.,TRBJ1-2,TRBV7-9,TGTTCCAGCAGCCCACAGGGAGGGGGTAACTATGGCTACACCTTC,CSSSPQGGGNYGYTF
.,.,TRBJ2-1,TRBV5-1,TGCGCCAGCAGATTCGACAGCTACTCCTACAATGAGCAGTTCTTC,CASRFDSYSYNEQFF
.,TRBD1,TRBJ2-5,TRBV9,TGTGCCAGCAGCCGGGGACAGGGGCCTCTACAAGAGACCCAGTACTTC,CASSRGQGPLQETQYF
.,.,TRBJ2-7,TRBV30,TGTGCCTGGAGTGTACGTCTGGGGGCCGGCGAGCAGTACTTC,CAWSVRLGAGEQYF
few,.,TRBJ1-1,TRBV4-2,TGTGCCAGCAGCCAAGATAGAGAGGGTAGGACTGAAGCTTTCTTT,CASSQDREGRTEAFF
once,TRBD2,TRBJ2-2,TRBV7-6,TGTGCCAGCAGCACTCCGGGCTCTCAACACGGGGCGGGGGGCACCGGGGAGCTGTTTTTT,CASSTPGSQHGAGGTGELFF